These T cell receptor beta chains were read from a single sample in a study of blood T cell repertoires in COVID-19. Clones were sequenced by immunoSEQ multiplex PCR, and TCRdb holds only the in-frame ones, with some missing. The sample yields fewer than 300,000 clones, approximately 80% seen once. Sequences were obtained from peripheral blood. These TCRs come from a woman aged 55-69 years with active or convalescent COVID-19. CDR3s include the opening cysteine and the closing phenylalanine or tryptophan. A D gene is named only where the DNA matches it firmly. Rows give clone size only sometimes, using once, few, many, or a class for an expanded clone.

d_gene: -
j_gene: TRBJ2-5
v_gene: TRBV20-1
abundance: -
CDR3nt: TGCAGTGCGTTGACAAAAGAGACCCAGTACTTC
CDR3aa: CSALTKETQYF

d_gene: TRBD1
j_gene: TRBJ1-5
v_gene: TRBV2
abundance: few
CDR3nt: TGTGCCAGCAGTGAAGCACTCAGGGGGGATCAGCCCCAGCATTTT
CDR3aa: CASSEALRGDQPQHF

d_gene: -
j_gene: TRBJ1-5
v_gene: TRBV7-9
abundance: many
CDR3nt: TGTGCCAGCAGCTTAGTTGGTATCGGACAGCCAGCTAGCAATCAGCCCCAGCATTTT
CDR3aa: CASSLVGIGQPASNQPQHF

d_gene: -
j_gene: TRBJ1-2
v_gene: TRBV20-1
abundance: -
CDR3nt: TGCAGTGCTAGTCTAGACGTCAGCTATGGCTACACCTTC
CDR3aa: CSASLDVSYGYTF

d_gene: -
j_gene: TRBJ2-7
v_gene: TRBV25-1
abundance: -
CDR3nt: TGTGCCAGCAGTGAATTTGGGGGGGCCCCCGAGCAGTACTTC
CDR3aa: CASSEFGGAPEQYF

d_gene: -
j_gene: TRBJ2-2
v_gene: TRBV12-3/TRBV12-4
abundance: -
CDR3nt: TGTGCCAGCAGTTTAAGCCGAAGCGGGGAGCTGTTTTTT
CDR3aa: CASSLSRSGELFF

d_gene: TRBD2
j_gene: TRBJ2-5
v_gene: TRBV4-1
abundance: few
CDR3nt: TGCGCCAGCAGCCAAGATAGGTCCCTAGCGGGGGGGCCGGGGGGAGAGACCCAGTACTTC
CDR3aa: CASSQDRSLAGGPGGETQYF

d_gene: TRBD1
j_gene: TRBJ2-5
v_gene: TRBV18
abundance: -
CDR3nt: TGTGCCAGCTCACCAAGGGACAGCCAAGAGACCCAGTACTTC
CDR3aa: CASSPRDSQETQYF

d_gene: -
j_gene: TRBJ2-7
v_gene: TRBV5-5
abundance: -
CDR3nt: TGTGCCAGCAGCTGGAGGAGGACGGCAGAGACCTACGAGCAGTACTTC
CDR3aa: CASSWRRTAETYEQYF

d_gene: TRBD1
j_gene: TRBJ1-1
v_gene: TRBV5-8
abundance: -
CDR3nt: TGTGCCAGCAGCTTGAGGGGGCCCGCCCAAGCTTTCTTT
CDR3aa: CASSLRGPAQAFF

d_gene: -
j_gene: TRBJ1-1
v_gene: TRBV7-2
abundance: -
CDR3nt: TGTGCCAGCAGCTTAGCCCCTAGCGGGTCTCTGAACACTGAAGCTTTCTTT
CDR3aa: CASSLAPSGSLNTEAFF

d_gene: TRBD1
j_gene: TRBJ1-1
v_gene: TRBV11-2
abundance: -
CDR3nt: TGTGCCAGCAGCTACAGGGGGTCCTGGAACACTGAAGCTTTCTTT
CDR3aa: CASSYRGSWNTEAFF

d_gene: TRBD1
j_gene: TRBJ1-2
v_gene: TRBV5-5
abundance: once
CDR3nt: TGTGCCAGCAGTTGGGACAGGACATCTCATGGCTACACCTTC
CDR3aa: CASSWDRTSHGYTF

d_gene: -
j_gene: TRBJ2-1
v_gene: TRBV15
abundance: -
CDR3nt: TGTGCCACCAGCAGAGATCTCCGACTGAGCTCCTACAATGAGCAGTTCTTC
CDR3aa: CATSRDLRLSSYNEQFF

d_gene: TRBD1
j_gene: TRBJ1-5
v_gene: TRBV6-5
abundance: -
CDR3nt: TGTGCCAGCAGTCCCGGGACAGGGGGGGATCAGCCCCAGCATTTT
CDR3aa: CASSPGTGGDQPQHF

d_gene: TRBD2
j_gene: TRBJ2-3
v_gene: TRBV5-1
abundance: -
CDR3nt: TGCGCCAGCAGCTTGTCTAGCGGGGGGGCCGGAACAGATACGCAGTATTTT
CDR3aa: CASSLSSGGAGTDTQYF

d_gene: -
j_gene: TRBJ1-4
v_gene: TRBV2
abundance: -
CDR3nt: TGTGCCAGCAGTGATTTCATTAGGGGTTGGAATGAAAAACTGTTTTTT
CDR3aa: CASSDFIRGWNEKLFF

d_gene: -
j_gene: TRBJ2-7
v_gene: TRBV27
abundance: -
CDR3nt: TGTGCCAGCAGGCGTTCAGGGGCGTACGAGCAGTACTTC
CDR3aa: CASRRSGAYEQYF

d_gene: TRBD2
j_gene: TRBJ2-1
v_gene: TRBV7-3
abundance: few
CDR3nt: TGTGCCAGCAGTCATCCCGGGACTAGGGCAAATGAGCAGTTCTTC
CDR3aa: CASSHPGTRANEQFF

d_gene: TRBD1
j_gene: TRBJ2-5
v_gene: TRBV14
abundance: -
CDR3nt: TGTGCCAGCAGCCATTGGACAGGGGAAGTTCGAGAGACCCAGTACTTC
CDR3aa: CASSHWTGEVRETQYF

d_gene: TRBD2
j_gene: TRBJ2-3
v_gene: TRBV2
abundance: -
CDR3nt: TGTGCCAGCAGAAACGGGGGGGTAGTCACAGATACGCAGTATTTT
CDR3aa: CASRNGGVVTDTQYF

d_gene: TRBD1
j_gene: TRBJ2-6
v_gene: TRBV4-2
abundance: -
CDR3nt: TGTGCCAGCAGCCAAGTCCCTTGGACAGGACGGCAAGCTGGGGCCAACGTCCTGACTTTC
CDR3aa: CASSQVPWTGRQAGANVLTF

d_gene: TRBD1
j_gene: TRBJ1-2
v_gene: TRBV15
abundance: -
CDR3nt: TGTGCCACCAGCAGATCCTCGGACAGGGGGCTACGAGGCTACACCTTC
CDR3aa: CATSRSSDRGLRGYTF

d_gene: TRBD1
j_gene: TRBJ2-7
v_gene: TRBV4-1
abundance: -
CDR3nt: TGCGCCAGCAGCCCCCGGGCATGGAGGAACAACAGGGGGGAACCCTACGAGCAGTACTTC
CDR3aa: CASSPRAWRNNRGEPYEQYF

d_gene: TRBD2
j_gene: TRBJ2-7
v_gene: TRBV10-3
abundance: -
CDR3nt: TGTGCCATCAGTGATCCTCTCGCGGGGGGGCCGGGTGAGCAGTACTTC
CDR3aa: CAISDPLAGGPGEQYF

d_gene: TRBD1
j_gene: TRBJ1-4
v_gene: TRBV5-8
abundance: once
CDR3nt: TGTGCCAGCAGCTTGGTTCTAGGGACAGGCAAGAAACTGTTTTTT
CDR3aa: CASSLVLGTGKKLFF

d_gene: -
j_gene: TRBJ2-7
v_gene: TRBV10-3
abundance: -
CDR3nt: TGTGCCATCCGCCCGGACAGTACCTACGAGCAGTACTTC
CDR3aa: CAIRPDSTYEQYF

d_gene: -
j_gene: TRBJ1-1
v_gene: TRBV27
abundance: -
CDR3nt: TGTGCCAGCAGTTTTGGGGTAGGGGGAACTGAAGCTTTCTTT
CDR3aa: CASSFGVGGTEAFF

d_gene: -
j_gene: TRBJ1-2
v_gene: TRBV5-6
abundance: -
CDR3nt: TGTGCCAGCAGCTTGGTCACAGGGAACTATGGCTACACCTTC
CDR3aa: CASSLVTGNYGYTF

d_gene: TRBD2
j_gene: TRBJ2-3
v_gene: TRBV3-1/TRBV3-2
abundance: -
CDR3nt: TGTGCCAGCAGCCAAGCTAGGGCGGGGGGCCCCCCTGGGAATACGCAGTATTTT
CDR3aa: CASSQARAGGPPGNTQYF

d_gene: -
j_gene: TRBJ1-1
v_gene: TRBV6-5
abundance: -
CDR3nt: TGTGCCAGCACTTCAGGCGGCGGGGGCAGGACTGAAGCTTTCTTT
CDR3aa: CASTSGGGGRTEAFF

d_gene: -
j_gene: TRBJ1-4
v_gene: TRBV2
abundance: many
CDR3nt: TGTGCCAGCAGAAGGACAGAAAATGAAAAACTGTTTTTT
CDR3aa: CASRRTENEKLFF

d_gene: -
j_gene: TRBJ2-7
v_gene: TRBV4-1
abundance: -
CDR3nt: TGCGCCAGCAGCCAAGCTAACAGCCGCTACGAGCAGTACTTC
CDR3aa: CASSQANSRYEQYF

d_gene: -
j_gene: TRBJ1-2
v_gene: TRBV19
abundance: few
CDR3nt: TGTGCCAGTATTCGGGTTGACAGTCCCTATGGCTACACCTTC
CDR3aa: CASIRVDSPYGYTF

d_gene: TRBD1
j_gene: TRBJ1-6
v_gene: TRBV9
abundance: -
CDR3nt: TGTGCCAGCAGCCCCGGACAGGGTTTTAATTCACCCCTCCACTTT
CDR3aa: CASSPGQGFNSPLHF

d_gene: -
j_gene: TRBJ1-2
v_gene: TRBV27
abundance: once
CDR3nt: TGTGCCAGCAGTCCCGGGGTCGGTAACTATGGCTACACCTTC
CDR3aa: CASSPGVGNYGYTF

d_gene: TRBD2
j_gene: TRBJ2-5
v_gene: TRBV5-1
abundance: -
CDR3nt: TGCGCCAGCAGCTTCAGCGGGGGGGCCTCAGAGACCCAGTACTTC
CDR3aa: CASSFSGGASETQYF

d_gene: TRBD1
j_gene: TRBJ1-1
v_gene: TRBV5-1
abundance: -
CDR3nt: TGCGCCAGCCGCGGGACAGGGGGCACTGAAGCTTTCTTT
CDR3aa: CASRGTGGTEAFF